This TCR beta chain was recovered during a study of cytomegalovirus exposure and HLA in healthy donors. V lost 0 bases, J lost 2 bases, and 10 bases lay in between. The length of the CDR3 is 15 residues. Per germline, CDR1 SGHNT and CDR2 YENEEA. Primers included in the PCR were 60 Vbeta and 13 Jbeta primers. Sequenced by immunoSEQ multiplex PCR; TCRdb stores in-frame clones only, minus some. The data show about 170,000 clones, with approximately 80% seen just once and roughly 3% held by the top ten. The TCR sequence derives from a woman aged 50 to 65 in good health and CMV-seropositive. Source material: PBMCs. The gene calls are TRBV11-3 and TRBJ1-1; D is possibly TRBD1 (5 bases). CDR3 nucleotide sequence: TGTGCCAGCAGCTTAGATTGGGGCGCAAACACTGAAGCTTTCTTT. It is translated as CASSLDWGANTEAFF.